This paragraph covers one TCR beta chain sequence. TCRdb re-analysed the 5' RACE reads in MiXCR, keeping a single row per CDR3 protein. The table includes under 60,000 distinct CDR3 sequences, roughly a quarter detected once. This specimen comes from a study of neurological immune-mediated disorders. Germline loops: CDR1 SGHRS, CDR2 YFSETQ. The CDR3 is 14 amino acids. The V gene lost 3 bases and the J gene lost 1 base, with 10 bases spanning the gap. Source material: PBMCs. This sequence was found in a woman aged 70-85 years in good health. The rearrangement joins TRBV5-1 to TRBJ1-1; perhaps TRBD1 as D (5 bases). The CDR3 DNA follows: TGCGCCAGCAGCTGGGGGACGGAGAACACTGAAGCTTTCTTT. It specifies CASSWGTENTEAFF.